This entry lists 9 T cell receptor beta chains sequenced from one sample in a study of T-cell memory formation after mild COVID-19. A single record per CDR3 protein comes from TCRdb applying MiXCR to the 5' RACE reads. This sample has 120,000 or so distinct CDR3 sequences; around a sixth occur once, and the top ten carry approximately 13%. The source material was PBMCs or a T cell subset sorted from them (not recorded which). These receptors were collected from an adult woman who had mild COVID-19 (a few samples of this study predate the infection). Cell type and time point are not known.

A remark on this clonotype: An end of the junction does not agree with germline; a read error may underlie this. The J gene is TRBJ2-2, the V gene TRBV7-7; TRBD2 might be the D (6 bases). Germline CDR1 SSHAT, CDR2 FNYEAQ (reference sequence). The CDR3 runs 15 residues. The CDR3, as DNA: TGTGCTAGCAGCTTAGCACTAGCTGGCACCGGGGAGCTGTTTTTT. Its translation: CASSLALAGTGELFF.

This chain uses TRBV29-1 with TRBJ2-3; 7 positions match TRBD1. The CDR3 has 14 amino acids. V lost 1 base to trimming and J lost 5 bases; unmatched junction nucleotides: 6. Germline CDR1 is SQVTM and CDR2 is ANQGSEA. The CDR3 DNA follows: TGCAGCGTTGAAGTCGTACAGGGGATAGATACGCAGTATTTT. Encoded protein: CSVEVVQGIDTQYF.

This clonotype was recorded a few times. V is TRBV20-1 and J is TRBJ2-5; 9 bases line up with TRBD2. Germline V gives CDR1 DFQATT, CDR2 SNEGSKA (reference sequence). J was trimmed by 5 bases and V by 5 bases; bases with no gene match: 12. This CDR3 comprises 15 residues. The CDR3 bases are TGCAGTGCTCCCCCCTTGCGGGGGGGGGTGGAGACCCAGTACTTC. Protein product: CSAPPLRGGVETQYF.

This clonotype was detected a few times. The chain is built from TRBV15 and TRBJ2-5; 9 bases are shared with TRBD2. The CDR3 runs 16 residues. In germline, CDR1 is LNHNV, CDR2 YYDKDF (reference sequence). The J segment lost 2 bases and the V segment lost 1 base, leaving 5 bases of the junction unmatched. DNA of the CDR3: TGTGCCACCAGCAGAGTCGCGGGAGGGCCTCAAGAGACCCAGTACTTC. It is translated as CATSRVAGGPQETQYF.

This chain uses TRBV12-3 or TRBV12-4 with TRBJ2-7; no clear D. Trimming cost V 1 base and J 6 bases, with 7 bases left between them. The length of the CDR3 is 12 residues. This chain's CDR3 is CASSLGLSEQYF. The CDR3 DNA reads as TGTGCCAGCAGTTTAGGTTTGTCCGAGCAGTACTTC.

This chain uses TRBV7-9 with TRBJ2-7; no clear D gene. The germline V and J ends were trimmed by 5 bases and 5 bases, with 19 bases remaining between them. Germline lookup yields CDR1 SEHNR and CDR2 FQNEAQ (reference sequence). The CDR3 contains 15 residues. The CDR3 sequence is CASSLTRVGYDEQYF. The CDR3 region has the DNA TGTGCCAGCAGCCTGACCCGGGTGGGCTACGACGAGCAGTACTTC.

V gene TRBV5-1 combines with J gene TRBJ2-1; D may be TRBD2 (5 bases). Germline CDR1 SGHRS, CDR2 YFSETQ. The length of the CDR3 is 12 residues. Trimming removed 7 bases at V and 7 bases at J, with 12 bases between. The CDR3 is CASRLGENEQFF. CDR3 DNA sequence: TGCGCCAGCCGGCTTGGGGAGAATGAGCAGTTCTTC.

V gene TRBV29-1 combines with J gene TRBJ2-7, with D hard to call. Germline V gene sequence: CDR1 SQVTM, CDR2 ANQGSEA. V dropped 4 bases and J dropped 1 base, with 5 bases sitting between them. The length of the CDR3 is 11 residues. The CDR3 bases are TGCAGCGTTGGCTATTCCTACGAGCAGTACTTC. Its translation is CSVGYSYEQYF.

The chain carries TRBV7-3 and TRBJ2-2; D perhaps matches TRBD1 (5 bases). Trimming shortened V by 5 bases and J by 6 bases, and 13 bases separated the two germline ends. Germline V CDR1 and CDR2: SGHTA, FQGTGA. This CDR3 is 14 amino acids long. As DNA, the CDR3 is TGTGCCAGCAGCCAAGGGTTAGGGGCCGGGGAGCTGTTTTTT. Encoded protein: CASSQGLGAGELFF.